The present TCR beta chain was sequenced within a study of T cells in Graves' hyperthyroidism and ophthalmopathy. Study context: Specimen type is peripheral blood, collected at initial diagnosis prior to any treatment.

Findings and caveats of the study: A median 6.5 months before onset, the model predicted ophthalmopathy.

Newly diagnosed hyperthyroidism, duration under 2 months, in patients aged 18 to 65. It was at first hyperthyroidism diagnosis, before any ophthalmopathy symptoms, that the blood sample was taken. Germline loops: CDR1 GTSNPN, CDR2 SVGIG (reference sequence). The CDR3 has 14 amino acids. V was clipped by 0 bases and J by 7 bases, with 12 bases between them. RNA transcripts served as the template for amplifying TCR beta CDR3 regions. An initial round of RT-PCR targeting the TCR CDR3 relied on the HTBI primer set. TCRdb called the multiplex PCR reads again in MiXCR, with one record for every CDR3 protein. The sample has 250,000 to 300,000 distinct CDR3 sequences, approximately 14% seen once. This clonotype was observed a single time. What it recognizes is unknown.

This rearrangement joins TRBV30 to TRBJ1-4; TRBD1 might be the D (6 bases). The sample consisted of blood. This TCR was recovered from a woman between 35 and 50 years old with Graves' hyperthyroidism that later progressed to Graves' ophthalmopathy. The CDR3 loop is CAWSVAGVGEKLFF. The CDR3 DNA is TGTGCCTGGAGTGTAGCAGGGGTGGGTGAAAAACTGTTTTTT.